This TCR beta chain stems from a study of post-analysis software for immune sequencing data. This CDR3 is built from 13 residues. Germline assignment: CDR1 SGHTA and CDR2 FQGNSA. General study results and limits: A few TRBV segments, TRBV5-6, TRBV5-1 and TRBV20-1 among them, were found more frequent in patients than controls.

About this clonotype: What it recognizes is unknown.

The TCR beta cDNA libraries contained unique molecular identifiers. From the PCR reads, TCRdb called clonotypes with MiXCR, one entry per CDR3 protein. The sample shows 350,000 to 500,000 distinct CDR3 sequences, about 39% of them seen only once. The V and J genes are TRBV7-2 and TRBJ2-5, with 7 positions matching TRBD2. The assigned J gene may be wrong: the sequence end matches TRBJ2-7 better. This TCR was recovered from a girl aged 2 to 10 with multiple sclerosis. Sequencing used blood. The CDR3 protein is CASSPTLASEQYF. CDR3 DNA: TGTGCCAGCAGCCCCACACTAGCGTCCGAGCAGTACTTC.